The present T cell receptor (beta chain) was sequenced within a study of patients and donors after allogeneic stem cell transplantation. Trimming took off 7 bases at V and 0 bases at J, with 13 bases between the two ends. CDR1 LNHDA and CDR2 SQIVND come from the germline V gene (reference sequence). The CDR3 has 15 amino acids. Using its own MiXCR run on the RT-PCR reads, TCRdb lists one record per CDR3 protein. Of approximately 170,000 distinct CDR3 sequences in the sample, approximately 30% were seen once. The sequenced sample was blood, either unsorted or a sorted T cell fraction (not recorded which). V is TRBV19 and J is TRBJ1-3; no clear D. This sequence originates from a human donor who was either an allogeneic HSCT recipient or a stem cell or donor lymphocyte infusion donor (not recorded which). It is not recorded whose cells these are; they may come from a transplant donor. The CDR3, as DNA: TGTGCCAGTACCCCCGGCGGCTACTCTGGAAACACCATATATTTT. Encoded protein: CASTPGGYSGNTIYF.